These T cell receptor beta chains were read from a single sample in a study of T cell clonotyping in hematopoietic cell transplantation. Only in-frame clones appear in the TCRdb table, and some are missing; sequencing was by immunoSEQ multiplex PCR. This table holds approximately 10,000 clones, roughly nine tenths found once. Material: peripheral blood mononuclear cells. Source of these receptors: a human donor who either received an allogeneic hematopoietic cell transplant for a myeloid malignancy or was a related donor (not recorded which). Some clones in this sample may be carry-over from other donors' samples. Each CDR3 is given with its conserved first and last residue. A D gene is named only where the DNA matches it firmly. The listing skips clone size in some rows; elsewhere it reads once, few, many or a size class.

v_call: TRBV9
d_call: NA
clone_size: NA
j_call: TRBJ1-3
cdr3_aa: CASSATVQANTIYF
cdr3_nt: TGTGCCAGCAGCGCCACAGTTCAAGCAAACACCATATATTTT

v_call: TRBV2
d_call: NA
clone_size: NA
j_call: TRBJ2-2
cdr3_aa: CASSEKRANGELFF
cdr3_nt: TGTGCCAGCAGTGAGAAGAGGGCGAACGGGGAGCTGTTTTTT

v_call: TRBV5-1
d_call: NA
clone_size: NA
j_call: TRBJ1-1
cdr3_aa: CASSLLGNTEAFF
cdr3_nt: TGCGCCAGCAGCTTGCTAGGGAACACTGAAGCTTTCTTT

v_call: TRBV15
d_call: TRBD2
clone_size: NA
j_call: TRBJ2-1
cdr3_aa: CATSRARSSGTKFF
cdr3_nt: TGTGCCACCAGCAGAGCCCGCTCTAGCGGCACTAAGTTCTTC

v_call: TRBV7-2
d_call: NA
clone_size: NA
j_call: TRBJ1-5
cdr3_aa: CASSLGGIQPQHF
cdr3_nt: TGTGCCAGCAGCTTAGGAGGGATTCAGCCCCAGCATTTT

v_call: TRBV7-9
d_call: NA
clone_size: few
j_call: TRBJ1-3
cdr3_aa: CALRTSGNTIYF
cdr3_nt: TGTGCTTTACGGACGTCTGGAAACACCATATATTTT

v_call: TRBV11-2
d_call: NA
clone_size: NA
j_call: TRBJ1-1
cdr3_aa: CASSLWGENTEAFF
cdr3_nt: TGTGCCAGCAGCTTATGGGGGGAGAACACTGAAGCTTTCTTT

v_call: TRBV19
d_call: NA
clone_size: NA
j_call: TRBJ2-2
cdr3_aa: CASSRGGTGPNTGELFF
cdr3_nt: TGTGCCAGTAGCAGAGGGGGTACAGGCCCCAACACCGGGGAGCTGTTTTTT

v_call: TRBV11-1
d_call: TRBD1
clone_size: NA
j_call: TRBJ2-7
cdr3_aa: CASSFGTGVRGEQYF
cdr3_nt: TGTGCCAGCAGCTTTGGGACAGGGGTTCGTGGCGAGCAGTACTTC

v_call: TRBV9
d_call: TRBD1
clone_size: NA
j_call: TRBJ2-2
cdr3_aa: CASSVVPGQLNTGELFF
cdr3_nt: TGTGCCAGCAGCGTAGTTCCGGGACAGCTAAACACCGGGGAGCTGTTTTTT

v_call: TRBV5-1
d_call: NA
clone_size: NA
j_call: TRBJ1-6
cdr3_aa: CASRVLDNSPLHF
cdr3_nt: TGCGCCAGCCGAGTCCTTGATAATTCACCCCTCCACTTT

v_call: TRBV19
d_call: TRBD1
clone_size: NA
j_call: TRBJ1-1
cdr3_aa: CASSPGTGFTEAFF
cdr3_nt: TGTGCCAGTAGTCCCGGGACAGGTTTCACTGAAGCTTTCTTT

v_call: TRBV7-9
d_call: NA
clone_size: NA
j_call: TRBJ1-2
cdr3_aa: CASSWNVQNYGYTF
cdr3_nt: TGTGCCAGCAGCTGGAACGTACAGAACTATGGCTACACCTTC

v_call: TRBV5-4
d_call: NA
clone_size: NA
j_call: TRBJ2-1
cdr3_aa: CASSFSGYNEQFF
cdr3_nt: TGTGCCAGCAGCTTCTCCGGATACAATGAGCAGTTCTTC

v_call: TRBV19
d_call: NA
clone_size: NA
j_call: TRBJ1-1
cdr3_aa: CASCETGAFF
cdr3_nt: TGTGCCAGTTGTGAGACCGGGGCTTTCTTT

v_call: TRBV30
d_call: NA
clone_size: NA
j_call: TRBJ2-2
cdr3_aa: CAWSLTNTGELFF
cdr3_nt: TGTGCCTGGAGTTTGACGAACACCGGGGAGCTGTTTTTT

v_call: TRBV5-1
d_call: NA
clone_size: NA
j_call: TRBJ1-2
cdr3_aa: CASTRSAGESGYTF
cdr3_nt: TGCGCCAGCACCCGATCGGCAGGGGAGAGTGGCTACACCTTC

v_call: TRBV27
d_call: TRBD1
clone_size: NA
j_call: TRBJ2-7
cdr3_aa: CASSLDTGDSYEQYF
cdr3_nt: TGTGCCAGCAGTTTAGATACAGGGGACTCCTACGAGCAGTACTTC

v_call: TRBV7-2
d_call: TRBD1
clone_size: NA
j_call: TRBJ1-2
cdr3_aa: CASSLGKGQEYGYTF
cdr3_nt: TGTGCCAGCAGCTTAGGGAAAGGACAGGAATATGGCTACACCTTC

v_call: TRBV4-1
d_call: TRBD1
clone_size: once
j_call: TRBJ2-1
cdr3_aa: CASSQDFEGAMGNEQFF
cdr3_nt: TGCGCCAGCAGCCAAGATTTCGAGGGGGCCATGGGAAATGAGCAGTTCTTC

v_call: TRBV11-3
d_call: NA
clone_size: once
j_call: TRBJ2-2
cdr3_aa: CASSLIPSGVGTGELFF
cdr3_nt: TGTGCCAGCAGCTTAATCCCCTCGGGGGTTGGTACCGGGGAGCTGTTTTTT

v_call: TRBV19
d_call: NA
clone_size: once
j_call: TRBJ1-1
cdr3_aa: CASSTTVNTEAFF
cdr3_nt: TGTGCCAGTAGTACGACAGTGAACACTGAAGCTTTCTTT

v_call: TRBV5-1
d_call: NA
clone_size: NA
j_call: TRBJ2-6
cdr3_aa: CASSLVAVSGANVLTF
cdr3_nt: TGCGCCAGCAGCTTGGTTGCCGTCTCTGGGGCCAACGTCCTGACTTTC

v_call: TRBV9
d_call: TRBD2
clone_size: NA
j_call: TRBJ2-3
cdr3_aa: CASSVGQGLAGADTQYF
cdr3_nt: TGTGCCAGCAGCGTGGGCCAGGGACTAGCGGGGGCAGATACGCAGTATTTT

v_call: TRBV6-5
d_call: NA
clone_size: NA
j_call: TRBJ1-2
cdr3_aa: CASMGDTNYGYTF
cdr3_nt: TGTGCCAGCATGGGAGACACTAACTATGGCTACACCTTC

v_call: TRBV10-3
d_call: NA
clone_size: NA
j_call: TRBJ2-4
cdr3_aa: CAISERRDIQYF
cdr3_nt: TGTGCCATCAGTGAGCGGCGAGACATTCAGTACTTC